This TCR beta chain was sequenced in a study of T-cell memory formation after mild COVID-19. Findings and caveats of the study: Day 15 to 85 contractors were CD4/CD8 balanced; later expanders leaned CD4+. Clones from the second wave (peaking day 37) had unconfirmed SARS-CoV-2 specificity. Those CD4+ clones that contracted were mainly in CM and EM (CD8+ ones in EMRA).

Barcoded TCR alpha and TCR beta cDNA libraries with UMIs came from 5'RACE using constant-segment primers. TCRdb processed the 5' RACE reads anew with MiXCR; each CDR3 protein has one entry. The table records approximately 300,000 distinct CDR3 sequences, 15% to 20% of them present only once. This clonotype has just a few counts. What it binds is unknown. Germline CDR1 MNHEY, CDR2 SMNVEV (reference sequence). The V gene lost 5 bases and the J gene lost 7 bases, with 12 bases spanning the gap. The CDR3 is made up of 13 amino acids. This receptor was taken from a man between 18 and 29 years old who had mild COVID-19 (a few samples of this study predate the infection). Cell type and time point are not known. The specimen sequenced was PBMCs or a T cell subset sorted from them (not recorded which). The chain recombines TRBV27 with TRBJ1-5; D uncertain. CDR3 amino acids: CASSLGPWQPQHF. For the CDR3, the DNA is TGTGCCAGCAGTCTCGGCCCCTGGCAGCCCCAGCATTTT.